These 24 T cell receptor beta chains originate from one sample sequenced in a study of a mutant IDH1 vaccine in newly diagnosed glioma. The table came from immunoSEQ multiplex PCR; TCRdb's copy has only in-frame clones and leaves some out. The sample yields tens of thousands of clones, around four fifths seen once. As to time point: week 35, safety follow-up. Vaccination comprised doses that each held 300 ug of mutant IDH1 20-mer peptide, plus topical imiquimod. Their antigens are not known. The sequencing here drew on PBMCs, taken from a glioma patient whose treatment included an IDH1 peptide vaccine. Receptors originate from a woman aged 18-30 years with glioma.

The rearrangement links TRBV29-1 to TRBJ2-7, with no clear D. This CDR3 region has 13 residues. The V and J ends lost 6 bases and 6 bases respectively, with 18 bases between them. CDR1 is SQVTM and CDR2 is ANQGSEA in the germline V gene. For the CDR3, the DNA is TGCAGCGTCCTACCAGCTCAGGCGCTCGAGCAGTACTTC. As protein: CSVLPAQALEQYF.

This chain links TRBV19 with TRBJ1-1; D gene unclear. Trimming stripped 0 bases from V and 11 bases from J, with 13 bases between. Germline CDR1 is LNHDA and CDR2 is SQIVND (reference sequence). This CDR3 comprises 13 residues. Here the CDR3 reads CASSIDRAGGAFF. In nucleotides, the CDR3 is TGTGCCAGTAGTATAGATCGAGCGGGCGGCGCTTTCTTT.

The chain is built from TRBV9 and TRBJ1-2, with TRBD1 as a possible D gene (6 bases). The V end was cut by 0 bases, the J end by 2 bases, with 11 bases between. CDR3 length: 15 amino acids. CDR1 SGDLS and CDR2 YYNGEE come from the germline V gene. This CDR3 is CASSVGGTLNYGYTF. CDR3 coding DNA: TGTGCCAGCAGCGTAGGAGGGACACTGAACTATGGCTACACCTTC.

J is TRBJ2-2 and V is TRBV27; 7 bases match TRBD1. V trimming: 8 bases; J trimming: 1 base; junction bases outside the gene matches: 19. This CDR3 comprises 19 residues. Germline lookup yields CDR1 MNHEY and CDR2 SMNVEV (reference sequence). CDR3 region: CASSKGGQAPMGNTGELFF. CDR3 DNA sequence: TGTGCCAGCTCTAAAGGGGGCCAGGCCCCCATGGGGAACACCGGGGAGCTGTTTTTT.

This chain uses TRBV29-1 with TRBJ1-2; a possible D gene is TRBD1 (6 bases). Between the trimmed V and J ends, which lost 6 bases and 3 bases, there was a span of 17 bases. CDR3 length equals 14 residues. CDR1 is SQVTM, CDR2 ANQGSEA, per germline. CDR3 sequence: CSVVNREGDYGYTF. CDR3 sequence (DNA): TGCAGCGTCGTAAACAGGGAGGGGGACTATGGCTACACCTTC. Drawing the rest from reference TRBV29-1 and TRBJ1-2, the complete variable domain is SAVISQKPSRDICQRGTSLTIQCQVDSQVTMMFWYRQQPGQSLTLIATANQGSEATYESGFVIDKFPISRPNLTFSTLTVSNMSPEDSSIYLCSVVNREGDYGYTFGSGTRLTVV.

The chain couples TRBV7-9 to TRBJ1-2, with D tentatively TRBD1 (5 bases). The CDR3 has 13 residues. Trimming pared 3 bases from V and 8 bases from J, leaving 13 bases between. Germline-derived CDR1 and CDR2 are SEHNR and FQNEAQ (reference sequence). The CDR3 coding sequence is TGTGCCAGCAGCTTGCTCAGGGTGGAAGGCTACACCTTC. It yields the protein CASSLLRVEGYTF.

This chain joins TRBV27 and TRBJ1-1, with D perhaps matching TRBD1 (5 bases). Trimming took off 6 bases at V and 0 bases at J, with 14 bases between the two ends. CDR1 is MNHEY and CDR2 is SMNVEV in the germline V gene (reference sequence). The CDR3 covers 15 residues. CDR3: CASRLRGRMNTEAFF. Written as DNA, the CDR3 is TGTGCCAGCAGGCTAAGGGGACGGATGAACACTGAAGCTTTCTTT.

This chain joins TRBV7-2 and TRBJ1-5, with a weak D call TRBD1 (6 bases). With 5 bases removed from V and 2 bases from J, the gap between germline ends came to 10 bases. The CDR3 is made up of 14 amino acids. Looked up from germline, CDR1 is SGHTA and CDR2 is FQGNSA. The CDR3 DNA is TGTGCCAGCAGCCCAAGACAGGGCAATCAGCCCCAGCATTTT. Translated: CASSPRQGNQPQHF.

This chain connects TRBV9 to TRBJ2-3, with TRBD1 matching over 8 bases. Germline V gene sequence: CDR1 SGDLS, CDR2 YYNGEE. Trimming at V came to 5 bases and at J to 1 base, leaving 3 bases not matched to a gene. This CDR3 spans 14 amino acids. The CDR3 DNA sequence: TGTGCCAGCAGTGAGGACAGGGGCACAGATACGCAGTATTTT. Encoded protein: CASSEDRGTDTQYF. Variable domain in full (rest from reference TRBV9 and TRBJ2-3): DSGVTQTPKHLITATGQRVTLRCSPRSGDLSVYWYQQSLDQGLQFLIQYYNGEERAKGNILERFSAQQFPDLHSELNLSSLELGDSALYFCASSEDRGTDTQYFGPGTRLTVL.

There are a few counts of this clone. V and J are TRBV7-8 and TRBJ1-1, with no clear D. V lost 2 bases and J lost 7, with 5 bases in between. The CDR3 runs to 11 residues. From germline, CDR1 is SGHVS and CDR2 FQNEAQ. The CDR3 spells CASSLRYEAFF. CDR3 nucleotides: TGTGCCAGCAGCTTAAGGTATGAAGCTTTCTTT.

This clone was seen just once. J is TRBJ2-7 and V is TRBV25-1, with TRBD1 matching over 11 bases. The CDR3 runs to 15 residues. Germline assignment: CDR1 MGHDK and CDR2 SYGVNS. Germline trimming cut 8 bases from V and 5 bases from J; bases unmatched to any gene: 11. The CDR3, as DNA: TGTGCCAGCGAGAACGGACAGGGGGCAATTGACGAGCAGTACTTC. This translates into CASENGQGAIDEQYF.

The CDR3 sequence is CASSSQDRVVLGELFF. CDR3 DNA: TGTGCCAGCAGCTCGCAGGACAGGGTGGTTCTCGGGGAGCTGTTTTTT. The V gene is TRBV5-6, the J gene TRBJ2-2; 8 bases are shared with TRBD1. Germline CDR1 and CDR2: SGHDT and YYEEEE. The CDR3 sequence is 16 residues long. V trimming: 3 bases; J trimming: 7 bases; junction bases outside the gene matches: 11.

The chain has TRBV9 and TRBJ2-1; D is unclear. V dropped 0 bases and J dropped 6 bases, with 4 bases sitting between them. Germline CDR1 reads SGDLS; CDR2 reads YYNGEE. This CDR3 comprises 12 residues. The CDR3 DNA reads as TGTGCCAGCAGCGTAGCGTTCAATGAGCAGTTCTTC. Protein: CASSVAFNEQFF.

V and J are TRBV6-5 and TRBJ2-3; 14 positions match TRBD2. Trimming removed 7 bases from V and 4 bases from J; junction bases left unmatched: 4. The CDR3 has 15 residues. CDR1 is MNHEY and CDR2 is SVGAGI in the germline V gene. CDR3 in DNA: TGTGCCAGCAACCGACTAGCGGGGGGGTCAGATACGCAGTATTTT. Encoded protein: CASNRLAGGSDTQYF.

This chain joins TRBV6-5 and TRBJ2-1; 7 nucleotides agree with TRBD2. Germline trimming cut 5 bases from V and 7 bases from J; bases unmatched to any gene: 5. The CDR3 is made up of 13 amino acids. Germline CDR1 reads MNHEY; CDR2 reads SVGAGI. The CDR3 DNA reads as TGTGCCAGCAGTCGGACTAGGGGTAATGAGCAGTTCTTC. It is translated as CASSRTRGNEQFF.

The rearrangement uses TRBV6-6 and TRBJ2-7, with TRBD1 identical over 11 bases. The CDR3 sequence is 15 residues long. Per germline, CDR1 MNHNY and CDR2 SVGAGI (reference sequence). Trimming took 2 bases from V and 7 from J; bases not matched to a gene: 7. The CDR3 nucleotides are TGTGCCAGCAGTTACCCGCAGGGACAGGGGGGGGAGCAGTACTTC. Its translation is CASSYPQGQGGEQYF.

This clone was seen only a few times. The CDR3, as DNA: TGTGCCAGCAGTGACTCGAGGGGTTATGAAGCTTTCTTT. This codes for CASSDSRGYEAFF. The J gene is TRBJ1-1, the V gene TRBV6-4; possible D gene TRBD1, 5 bases. The V end lost 0 bases, the J end lost 7 bases, and 9 bases lay between the germline ends. Germline V gene lookup returns CDR1 MRHNA and CDR2 SNTAGT. CDR3 length: 13 amino acids.

V and J are TRBV2 and TRBJ2-3; 10 positions agree with TRBD2. CDR3 length equals 15 residues. V was clipped by 9 bases and J by 5 bases; unmatched bases: 11. CDR1 SNHLY and CDR2 FYNNEI come from the germline V gene. The CDR3 DNA is TGTGCCAGGCGAAGCGGGGGGGCTAAATTAGATACGCAGTATTTT. Translation gives CARRSGGAKLDTQYF.

V is TRBV6-5 and J is TRBJ1-1; 8 bases are a match to TRBD1. V trimming: 2 bases; J trimming: 6 bases; junction bases outside the gene matches: 2. This CDR3 is built from 13 residues. Germline-derived CDR1 and CDR2 are MNHEY and SVGAGI. CDR3: CASSYTTGAEAFF. As DNA, the CDR3 is TGTGCCAGCAGTTACACGACAGGGGCTGAAGCTTTCTTT.

With respect to this clone: Germline is not matched at one junction end, which may reflect a read error. This rearrangement joins TRBV7-9 to TRBJ2-3; weak D call: TRBD2 (5 bases). Germline V gene lookup returns CDR1 SEHNR and CDR2 FQNEAQ (reference sequence). The CDR3 runs 13 residues. This CDR3 reads CASSLAATDTQYF. The CDR3, as DNA: TGTGCCAGCAGCCTAGCCGCCACAGATACGCAGTATTTT. Based on the CDR3 plus reference TRBV7-9 and TRBJ2-3, the full variable domain is DTGVSQNPRHKITKRGQNVTFRCDPISEHNRLYWYRQTLGQGPEFLTYFQNEAQLEKSRLLSDRFSAERPKGSFSTLEIQRTEQGDSAMYLCASSLAATDTQYFGPGTRLTVL.

The gene calls are TRBV7-9 and TRBJ2-7, with TRBD2 identical over 13 bases. This CDR3 has 16 amino acids. V gave up 4 bases and J gave up 2 bases; unmatched junction bases: 5. Germline V CDR1 and CDR2: SEHNR, FQNEAQ (reference sequence). DNA for the CDR3: TGTGCCAGCAGCTCCGGGACTAGCGGGATAACCTACGAGCAGTACTTC. Translation gives CASSSGTSGITYEQYF.

The CDR3 DNA sequence: TGTGCCAGCAGTAGCCGGGAGGGCTATGGCTACACCTTC. Protein sequence: CASSSREGYGYTF. The gene calls are TRBV5-4 and TRBJ1-2; D not resolved. V was pared by 5 bases and J by 4 bases, with 12 bases between. CDR3 size: 13 residues. Germline V CDR1 and CDR2: SGHNT, YYREEE (reference sequence).

This clone was seen only a few times. The chain has TRBV29-1 and TRBJ1-3, with D unresolved. The CDR3 contains 11 residues. V was shortened by 7 bases and J by 4 bases, with 8 bases between the two germline ends. Germline lookup yields CDR1 SQVTM and CDR2 ANQGSEA. The CDR3 nucleotides are TGCAGCGCCTCGCCAGGAAACACCATATATTTT. Amino acid sequence: CSASPGNTIYF.

This chain connects TRBV19 to TRBJ1-1; D unclear. The CDR3 sequence is 13 residues long. Per the germline V gene, CDR1 is LNHDA and CDR2 is SQIVND (reference sequence). V was trimmed by 3 bases and J by 0 bases, leaving 5 bases between them. CDR3 sequence (DNA): TGTGCCAGTAGTATCCACGTGAACACTGAAGCTTTCTTT. Translating gives CASSIHVNTEAFF.